This T cell receptor (beta chain) was found in a study of CD8+ T cells in alopecia areata. Regarding the study as a whole: Tofacitinib significantly decreased scalp clonality and expanded CD8+ clones among top 100.

V shed 2 bases and J shed 4 bases, with 5 bases lying between them. This CDR3 is built from 12 residues. The germline gives CDR1 SGHDN, CDR2 FVKESK. Treatment given: oral pan-JAK inhibitor, 5-10 mg twice daily. CD4+ and CD8+ T cells were sorted from PBMCs. Details on this clone: The antigen remains unidentified.

Extracted RNA was reverse transcribed, and the resulting cDNA served as sequencing template. Some clones are missing from TCRdb's copy, which holds only in-frame ones; the method was immunoSEQ multiplex PCR. Of about 120,000 clones in the sample, about 50% were seen once. The material was CD4+ T cells sorted from blood, obtained at week 4, from a patient treated with tofacitinib. The source is a human donor with alopecia areata. The chain combines TRBV14 with TRBJ1-2; D unresolved. The CDR3 sequence is CASSQIRYGYTF. CDR3 coding DNA: TGTGCCAGCAGCCAAATCCGCTATGGCTACACCTTC.